This note documents a single TCR beta chain sequence. Its target is not known. The record originates from a study of post-analysis software for immune sequencing data. Study-wide context: Patients with relapsing-remitting, secondary progressive and progressive-relapsing multiple sclerosis courses were all represented. Findings and caveats of the study: Controls showed lower frequencies than patients for roughly 5 TRBV segments, and TRBV5-6, TRBV5-1 and TRBV20-1 were among these.

The length of the CDR3 is 13 residues. Germline lookup yields CDR1 ENHRY and CDR2 SYGVKD. Trimming removed 2 bases from V and 0 bases from J, with 5 bases in between. Unique molecular identifiers were built into the TCR beta cDNA libraries. Each batch of roughly 1 to 11 million T cells produced roughly 500,000 cDNA molecules. MiXCR, applied by TCRdb to the PCR reads, yields one record per CDR3 protein. Of 800,000 to 950,000 distinct CDR3 sequences in the sample, around 50% were seen once. Sequencing used blood. The sequence derives from a girl between 10 and 17 years old with multiple sclerosis. This chain links TRBV10-3 with TRBJ2-7; D ambiguous. CDR3 in DNA: TGTGCCATCAGTGAGGAGTTCTCCTACGAGCAGTACTTC. As protein: CAISEEFSYEQYF.